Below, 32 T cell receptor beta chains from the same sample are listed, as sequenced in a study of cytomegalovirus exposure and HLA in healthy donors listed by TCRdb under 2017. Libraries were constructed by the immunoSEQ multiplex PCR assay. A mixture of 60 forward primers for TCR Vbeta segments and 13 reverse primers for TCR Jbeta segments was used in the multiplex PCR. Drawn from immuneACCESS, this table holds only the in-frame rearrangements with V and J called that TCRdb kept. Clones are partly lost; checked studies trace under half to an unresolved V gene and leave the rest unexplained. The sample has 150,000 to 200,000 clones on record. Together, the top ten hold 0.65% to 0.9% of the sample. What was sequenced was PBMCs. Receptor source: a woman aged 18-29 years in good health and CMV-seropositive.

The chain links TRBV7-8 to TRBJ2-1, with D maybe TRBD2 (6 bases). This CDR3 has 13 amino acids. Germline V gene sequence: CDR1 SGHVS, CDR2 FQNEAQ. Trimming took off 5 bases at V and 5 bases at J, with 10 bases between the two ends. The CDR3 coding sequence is TGTGCCAGCAGCGCAAGGAGGGACAATGAGCAGTTCTTC. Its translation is CASSARRDNEQFF.

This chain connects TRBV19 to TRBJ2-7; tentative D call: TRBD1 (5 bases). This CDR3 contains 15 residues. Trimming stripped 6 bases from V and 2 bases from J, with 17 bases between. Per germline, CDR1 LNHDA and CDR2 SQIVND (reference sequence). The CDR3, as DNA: TGTGCCAGTAGAGAGTCAGGGATACGACCCTACGAGCAGTACTTC. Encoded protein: CASRESGIRPYEQYF.

The CDR3 region has the DNA TGTGCCAGCAGCTTAGAAGGGACTAGGGACGACAATGAGCAGTTCTTC. Protein: CASSLEGTRDDNEQFF. The chain combines TRBV11-3 with TRBJ2-1, with 8 bases aligning to TRBD2. CDR1 and CDR2 from the germline V gene are SGHNT and YENEEA. The CDR3 spans 16 residues. V was clipped by 0 bases and J by 5 bases; unmatched bases: 6.

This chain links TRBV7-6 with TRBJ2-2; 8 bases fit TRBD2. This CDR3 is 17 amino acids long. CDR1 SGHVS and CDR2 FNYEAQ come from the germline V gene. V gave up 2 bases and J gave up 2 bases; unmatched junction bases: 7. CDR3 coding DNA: TGTGCCAGCAGCTTAAATCCTAGCGGGCCAAACACCGGGGAGCTGTTTTTT. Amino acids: CASSLNPSGPNTGELFF. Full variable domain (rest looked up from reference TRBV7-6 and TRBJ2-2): GAGVSQSPRYKVTKRGQDVALRCDPISGHVSLYWYRQALGQGPEFLTYFNYEAQQDKSGLPNDRFSAERPEGSISTLTIQRTEQRDSAMYRCASSLNPSGPNTGELFFGEGSRLTVL.

The CDR3 sequence is CASSYRGWAYEQYF. Here the CDR3 DNA reads TGTGCCAGCAGTTACAGGGGTTGGGCCTACGAGCAGTACTTC. This chain links TRBV6-5 with TRBJ2-7, with a tentative D call TRBD1 (5 bases). The V end lost 2 bases, the J end lost 2 bases, and 10 bases lay between the germline ends. The germline V gene has CDR1 MNHEY and CDR2 SVGAGI. This CDR3 region has 14 residues.

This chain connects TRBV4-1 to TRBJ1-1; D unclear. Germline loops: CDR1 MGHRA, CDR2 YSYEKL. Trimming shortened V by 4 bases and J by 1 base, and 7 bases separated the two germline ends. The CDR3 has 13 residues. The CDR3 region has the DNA TGCGCCAGCAGCCTGAGCCCGAACACTGAAGCTTTCTTT. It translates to CASSLSPNTEAFF.

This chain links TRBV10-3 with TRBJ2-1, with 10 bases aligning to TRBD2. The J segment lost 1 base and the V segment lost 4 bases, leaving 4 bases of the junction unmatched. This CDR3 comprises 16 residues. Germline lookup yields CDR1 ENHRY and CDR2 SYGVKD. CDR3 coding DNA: TGTGCCATCAGTGGCGATAGCGGGGGGTCCTACAATGAGCAGTTCTTC. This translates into CAISGDSGGSYNEQFF.

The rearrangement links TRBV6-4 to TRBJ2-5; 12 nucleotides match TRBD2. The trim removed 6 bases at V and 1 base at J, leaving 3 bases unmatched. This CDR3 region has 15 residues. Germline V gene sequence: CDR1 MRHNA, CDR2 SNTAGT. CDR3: CASSPTSGGQETQYF. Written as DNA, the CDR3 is TGTGCCAGCAGCCCGACTAGCGGGGGCCAAGAGACCCAGTACTTC.

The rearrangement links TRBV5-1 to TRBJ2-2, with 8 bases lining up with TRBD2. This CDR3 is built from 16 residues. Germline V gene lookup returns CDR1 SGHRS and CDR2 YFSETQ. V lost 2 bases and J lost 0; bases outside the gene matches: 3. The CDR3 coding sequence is TGCGCCAGCAGCTTACTAGCGGCAACGAACACCGGGGAGCTGTTTTTT. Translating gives CASSLLAATNTGELFF.

The CDR3 here is CASSLASGYGYTF. DNA for the CDR3: TGTGCCAGCAGCTTGGCGTCAGGCTATGGCTACACCTTC. The J gene is TRBJ1-2, the V gene TRBV5-6; D not resolved. CDR3 size: 13 residues. V lost 0 bases to trimming and J lost 4 bases, with 7 bases between them. From germline, CDR1 is SGHDT and CDR2 YYEEEE.

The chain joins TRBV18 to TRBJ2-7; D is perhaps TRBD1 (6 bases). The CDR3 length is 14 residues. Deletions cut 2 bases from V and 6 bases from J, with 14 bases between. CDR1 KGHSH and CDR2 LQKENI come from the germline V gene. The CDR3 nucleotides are TGTGCCAGCTCACCAGAGGCAGGGGCCGGCGAGCAGTACTTC. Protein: CASSPEAGAGEQYF.

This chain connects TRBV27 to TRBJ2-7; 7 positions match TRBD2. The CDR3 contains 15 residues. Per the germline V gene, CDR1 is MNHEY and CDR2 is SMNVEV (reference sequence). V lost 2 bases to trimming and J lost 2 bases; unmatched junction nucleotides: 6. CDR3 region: CASSLSGMGAYEQYF. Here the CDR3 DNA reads TGTGCCAGCAGTTTAAGCGGGATGGGGGCCTACGAGCAGTACTTC.

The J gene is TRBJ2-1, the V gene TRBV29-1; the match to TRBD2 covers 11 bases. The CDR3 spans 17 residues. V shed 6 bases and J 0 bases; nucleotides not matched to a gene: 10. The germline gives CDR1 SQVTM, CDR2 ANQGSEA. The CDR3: CSVPGSGGVSSYNEQFF. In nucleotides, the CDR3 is TGCAGCGTCCCGGGTAGCGGGGGGGTGAGCTCCTACAATGAGCAGTTCTTC.

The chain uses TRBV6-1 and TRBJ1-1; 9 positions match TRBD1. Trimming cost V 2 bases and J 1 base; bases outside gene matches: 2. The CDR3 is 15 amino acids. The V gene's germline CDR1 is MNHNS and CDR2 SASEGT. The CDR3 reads CASSEWGQGNTEAFF. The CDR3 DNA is TGTGCCAGCAGTGAATGGGGACAGGGGAACACTGAAGCTTTCTTT.

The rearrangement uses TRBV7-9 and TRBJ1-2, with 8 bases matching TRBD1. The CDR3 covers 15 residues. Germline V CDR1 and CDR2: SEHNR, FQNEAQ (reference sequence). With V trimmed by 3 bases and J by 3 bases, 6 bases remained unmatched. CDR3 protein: CASSFGQGGHYGYTF. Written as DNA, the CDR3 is TGTGCCAGCAGCTTCGGACAGGGTGGCCACTATGGCTACACCTTC.

Written as DNA, the CDR3 is TGTGCCAGCGCCGAGGGCACTGAAGCTTTCTTT. Translation gives CASAEGTEAFF. The chain combines TRBV27 with TRBJ1-1; D is unresolved. The CDR3 is 11 amino acids. Trimming took 8 bases from V and 4 from J, leaving 8 bases between them. The germline gives CDR1 MNHEY, CDR2 SMNVEV (reference sequence).

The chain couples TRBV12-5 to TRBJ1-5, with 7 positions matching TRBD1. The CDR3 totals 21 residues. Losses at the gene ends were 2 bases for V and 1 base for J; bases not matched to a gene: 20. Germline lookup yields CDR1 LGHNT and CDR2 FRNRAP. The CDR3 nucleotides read TGTGCTAGTGGTTTGTACCCCACCGTGGGGACAGCCCTGATCAGCAATCAGCCCCAGCATTTT. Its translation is CASGLYPTVGTALISNQPQHF.

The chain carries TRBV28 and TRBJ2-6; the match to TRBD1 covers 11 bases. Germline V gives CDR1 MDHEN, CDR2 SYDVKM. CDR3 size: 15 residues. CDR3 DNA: TGTGTGAGCGGGACAGGGGGCTCTGGGGCCAACGTCCTGACTTTC. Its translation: CVSGTGGSGANVLTF.

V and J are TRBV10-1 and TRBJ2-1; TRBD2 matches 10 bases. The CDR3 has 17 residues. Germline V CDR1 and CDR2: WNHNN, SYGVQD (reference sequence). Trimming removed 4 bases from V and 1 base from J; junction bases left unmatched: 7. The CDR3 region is CASSGSSGRGSYNEQFF. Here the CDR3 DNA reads TGCGCCAGCAGTGGATCTAGCGGGAGAGGGTCCTACAATGAGCAGTTCTTC.

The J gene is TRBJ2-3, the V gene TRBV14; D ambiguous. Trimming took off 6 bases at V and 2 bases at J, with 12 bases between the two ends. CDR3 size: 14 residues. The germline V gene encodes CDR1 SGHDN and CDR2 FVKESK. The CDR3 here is CASSLDSSTDTQYF. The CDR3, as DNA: TGTGCCAGCAGTCTTGACTCGTCCACAGATACGCAGTATTTT.

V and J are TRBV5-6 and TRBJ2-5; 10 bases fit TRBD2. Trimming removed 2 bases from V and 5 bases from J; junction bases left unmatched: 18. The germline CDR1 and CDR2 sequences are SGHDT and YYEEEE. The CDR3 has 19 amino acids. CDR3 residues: CASSLSPGTSDAVWETQYF. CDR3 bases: TGTGCCAGCAGCTTATCCCCCGGGACTAGCGATGCAGTATGGGAGACCCAGTACTTC.

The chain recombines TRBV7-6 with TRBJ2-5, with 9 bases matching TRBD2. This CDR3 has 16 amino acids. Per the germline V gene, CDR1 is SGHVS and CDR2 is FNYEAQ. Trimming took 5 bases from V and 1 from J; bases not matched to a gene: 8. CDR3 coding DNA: TGTGCCAGCAGCCTCTTAGCGGGGGTCTCCCAAGAGACCCAGTACTTC. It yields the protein CASSLLAGVSQETQYF.

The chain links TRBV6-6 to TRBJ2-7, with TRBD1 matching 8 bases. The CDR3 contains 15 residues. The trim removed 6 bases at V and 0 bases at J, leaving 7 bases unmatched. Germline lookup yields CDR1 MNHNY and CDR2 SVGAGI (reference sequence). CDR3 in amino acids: CASSSGTGPSYEQYF. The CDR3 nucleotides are TGTGCCAGCAGCTCCGGGACAGGACCCTCCTACGAGCAGTACTTC.

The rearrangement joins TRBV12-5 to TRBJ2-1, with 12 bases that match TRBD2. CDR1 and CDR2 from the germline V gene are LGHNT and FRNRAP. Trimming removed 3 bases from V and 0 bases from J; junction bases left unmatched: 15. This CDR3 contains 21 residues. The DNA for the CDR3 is TGTGCTAGTGGTTTCCATCTAGAACTAGCGGGGGGCCCTAGCTCCTACAATGAGCAGTTCTTC. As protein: CASGFHLELAGGPSSYNEQFF.

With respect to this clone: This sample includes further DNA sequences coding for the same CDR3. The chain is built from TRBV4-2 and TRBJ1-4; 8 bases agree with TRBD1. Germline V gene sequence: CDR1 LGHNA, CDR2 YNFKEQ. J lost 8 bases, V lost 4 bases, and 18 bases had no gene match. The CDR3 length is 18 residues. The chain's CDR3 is CASSPGPQKDRGGEKLFF. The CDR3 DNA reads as TGTGCCAGCAGCCCCGGACCCCAGAAAGACAGGGGCGGAGAAAAACTGTTTTTT.

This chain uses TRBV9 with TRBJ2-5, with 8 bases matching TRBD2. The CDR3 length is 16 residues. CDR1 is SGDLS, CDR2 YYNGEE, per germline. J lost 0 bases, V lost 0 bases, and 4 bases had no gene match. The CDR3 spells CASSVEGLGYQETQYF. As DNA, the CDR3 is TGTGCCAGCAGCGTAGAGGGACTAGGGTACCAAGAGACCCAGTACTTC.

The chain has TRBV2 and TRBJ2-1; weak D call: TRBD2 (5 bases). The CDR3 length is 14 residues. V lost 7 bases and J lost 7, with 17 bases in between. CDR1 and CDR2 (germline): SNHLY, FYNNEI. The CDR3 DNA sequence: TGTGCCAGCAAATCGACCCCGGGGTCAAATGAGCAGTTCTTC. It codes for CASKSTPGSNEQFF.

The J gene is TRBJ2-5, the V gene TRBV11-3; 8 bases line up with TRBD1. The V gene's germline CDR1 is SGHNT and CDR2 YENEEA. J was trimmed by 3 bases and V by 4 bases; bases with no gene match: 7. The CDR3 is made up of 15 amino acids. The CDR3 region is CASSSDRAKEETQYF. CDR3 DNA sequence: TGTGCCAGCAGCTCGGACAGGGCAAAAGAAGAGACCCAGTACTTC.

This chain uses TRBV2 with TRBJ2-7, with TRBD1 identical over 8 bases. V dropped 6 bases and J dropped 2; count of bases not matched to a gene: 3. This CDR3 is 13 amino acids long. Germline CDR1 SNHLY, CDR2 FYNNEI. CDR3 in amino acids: CASRTGETYEQYF. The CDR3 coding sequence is TGTGCCAGCAGGACAGGGGAGACCTACGAGCAGTACTTC.

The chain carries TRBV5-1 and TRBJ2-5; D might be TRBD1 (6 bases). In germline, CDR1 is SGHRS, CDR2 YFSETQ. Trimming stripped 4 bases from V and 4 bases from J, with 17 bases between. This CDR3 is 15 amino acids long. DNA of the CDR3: TGCGCCAGCAGCCAGGGACACCAGACAACAGAGACCCAGTACTTC. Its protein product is CASSQGHQTTETQYF.

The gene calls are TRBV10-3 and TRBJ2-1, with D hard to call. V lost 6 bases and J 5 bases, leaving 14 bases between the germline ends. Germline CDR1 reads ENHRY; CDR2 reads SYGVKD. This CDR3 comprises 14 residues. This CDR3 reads CAIRALAEDNEQFF. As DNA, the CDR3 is TGTGCCATCAGAGCGCTGGCGGAAGACAATGAGCAGTTCTTC.

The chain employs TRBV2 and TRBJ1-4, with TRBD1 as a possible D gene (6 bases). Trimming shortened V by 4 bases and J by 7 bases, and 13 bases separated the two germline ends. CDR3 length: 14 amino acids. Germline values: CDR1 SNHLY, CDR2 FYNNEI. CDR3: CASSVQGSGEKLFF. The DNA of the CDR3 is TGTGCCAGCAGTGTACAGGGATCAGGTGAAAAACTGTTTTTT.